The 20 T cell receptor beta chains presented below share a single source sample, sequenced in a study of molecular identifiers for immune sequencing clone quantification. TCRdb passed the PCR reads through MiXCR, listing each CDR3 protein once. The sample holds about 510,000 distinct CDR3 sequences, around 21% seen once. The sample was naive CD8+ T cells from blood, with Jurkat cell RNA spiked in. Subset of the sample: FACS-sorted CD8+CD4-CCR7+CD45RA+ naive T cells. These receptors were collected from a human donor in good health. Some libraries in this study had Jurkat cell RNA spiked in.

Ten or more counts support this clonotype. The CDR3 nucleotides are TGCGCCAGCAGCTTGGGGGAGGCGCTTGTCGAGCCCCAGCATTTT. As protein: CASSLGEALVEPQHF. The chain employs TRBV5-1 and TRBJ1-5, with D unclear. Germline V lookup: CDR1 SGHRS, CDR2 YFSETQ. The V gene lost 0 bases and the J gene lost 8 bases, with 15 bases spanning the gap. This CDR3 has 15 residues.

The chain combines TRBV27 with TRBJ2-1; 11 bases fit TRBD2. This CDR3 has 15 residues. Germline V gene data show CDR1 as MNHEY and CDR2 as SMNVEV (reference sequence). The trim removed 10 bases at V and 2 bases at J, leaving 7 bases unmatched. Here the CDR3 reads CATEVSGRAYNEQFF. CDR3 sequence (DNA): TGTGCCACCGAAGTTAGCGGGAGGGCCTACAATGAGCAGTTCTTC.

This clonotype was counted a few times. The V gene is TRBV3-1, the J gene TRBJ2-1; 11 bases line up with TRBD2. V was pared by 0 bases and J by 0 bases, with 7 bases of the junction left unmatched. Germline assignment: CDR1 LGHDT and CDR2 YNNKEL (reference sequence). This CDR3 region has 19 residues. The CDR3 nucleotides are TGTGCCAGCAGCCAAGACCCTAGCGGGGGGAAGAGCTCCTACAATGAGCAGTTCTTC. It codes for CASSQDPSGGKSSYNEQFF.

As for this clonotype: A single base separates this from a much larger clone, so it may be a read error. In this CDR3 the conserved last residue, phenylalanine or tryptophan, is missing, so a read error is likely. The chain couples TRBV30 to TRBJ2-7, with a weak D call TRBD2 (5 bases). The germline V gene encodes CDR1 GTSNPN and CDR2 SVGIG (reference sequence). CDR3 length equals 14 residues. CDR3 coding DNA: TGTGCTCTGGACGGGGTGGGATATCCCTACGAGCAGTACCTC. Amino acid sequence: CALDGVGYPYEQYL.

This clonotype was detected ten times or more. This chain connects TRBV5-6 to TRBJ2-7; 11 bases align to TRBD1. This CDR3 spans 15 amino acids. With 0 bases clipped from V and 6 bases from J, the junction kept 5 bases outside the gene matches. CDR1 is SGHDT, CDR2 YYEEEE, per germline. CDR3 coding DNA: TGTGCCAGCAGCTTGGGGACAGGGGGCTACCTCGAGCAGTACTTC. Encoded protein: CASSLGTGGYLEQYF.

This clonotype has at least ten counts. The chain combines TRBV3-1 with TRBJ2-7, with D maybe TRBD2 (5 bases). The CDR3 has 16 amino acids. Germline CDR1 and CDR2: LGHDT and YNNKEL (reference sequence). V lost 0 bases, J lost 0 bases, and 12 bases lay in between. CDR3 residues: CASSQDGPGYSYEQYF. CDR3 coding DNA: TGTGCCAGCAGCCAAGATGGTCCGGGGTACTCCTACGAGCAGTACTTC.

This chain joins TRBV20-1 and TRBJ2-2; TRBD1 aligns across 8 bases. From germline, CDR1 is DFQATT and CDR2 SNEGSKA (reference sequence). The CDR3 consists of 13 residues. CDR3 in amino acids: CNAYRGLTGELFF. The CDR3, as DNA: TGCAACGCTTACAGGGGGTTGACCGGGGAGCTGTTTTTT.

This clonotype was seen many times. The rearrangement links TRBV19 to TRBJ2-6; 7 bases match TRBD1. The CDR3 runs 16 residues. CDR1 is LNHDA, CDR2 SQIVND, per germline (reference sequence). V trimming: 8 bases; J trimming: 0 bases; junction bases outside the gene matches: 7. In DNA, the CDR3 is TGTGCCAGTGTCGACAGGGCCAACTCTGGGGCCAACGTCCTGACTTTC. This gives the protein CASVDRANSGANVLTF.

This clonotype was detected many times. J is TRBJ2-1 and V is TRBV7-9; a possible D gene is TRBD2 (6 bases). V was trimmed by 0 bases and J by 1 base, leaving 7 bases between them. Germline lookup yields CDR1 SEHNR and CDR2 FQNEAQ (reference sequence). CDR3 size: 15 residues. CDR3 loop: CASSLAEGSYNEQFF. DNA of the CDR3: TGTGCCAGCAGCTTAGCGGAGGGTTCCTACAATGAGCAGTTCTTC.

This clonotype was recorded only once. One base away lies a much larger clone, so this may be a sequencing read error. The chain is built from TRBV7-9 and TRBJ2-7, with D possibly called TRBD1 or TRBD2 (5 bases each). The germline gives CDR1 SEHNR, CDR2 FQNEAQ (reference sequence). The CDR3 has 12 residues. In nucleotides, the CDR3 is TGTGCCAGCAGCGCAGGGTCGAGGGAGCAGTGCTTC. Translated, it gives CASSAGSREQCF.

This clonotype appeared a few times. The V call is TRBV5-6, the J call TRBJ1-3; D is undetermined. The V end lost 0 bases, the J end lost 0 bases, and 10 bases lay between the germline ends. This CDR3 region has 16 residues. The germline V gene encodes CDR1 SGHDT and CDR2 YYEEEE. As DNA, the CDR3 is TGTGCCAGCAGCTTGGAAATAGCCACCTCTGGAAACACCATATATTTT. As protein: CASSLEIATSGNTIYF. The whole variable domain, remainder taken from reference TRBV5-6 and TRBJ1-3, is DAGVTQSPTHLIKTRGQQVTLRCSPKSGHDTVSWYQQALGQGPQFIFQYYEEEERQRGNFPDRFSGHQFPNYSSELNVNALLLGDSALYLCASSLEIATSGNTIYFGEGSWLTVV.

This clonotype occurred many times. This sequence joins TRBV11-2 and TRBJ2-3; D unresolved. V dropped 2 bases and J dropped 1 base, with 13 bases sitting between them. Germline V gives CDR1 SGHAT, CDR2 FQNNGV. The CDR3 is 16 residues long. The CDR3 loop is CASSLYLGSGTDTQYF. Here the CDR3 DNA reads TGTGCCAGCAGCTTATATTTGGGGTCCGGCACAGATACGCAGTATTTT.

There are many counts of this clonotype. The rearrangement joins TRBV4-1 to TRBJ2-7; D could derive from TRBD1 or TRBD2 (5 bases each). This CDR3 contains 14 residues. Looked up from germline, CDR1 is MGHRA and CDR2 is YSYEKL. V was pared by 3 bases and J by 2 bases, with 11 bases between. The CDR3, as DNA: TGCGCCAGCAGCCAGGGGACGCAGACCTACGAGCAGTACTTC. As protein: CASSQGTQTYEQYF.

This clonotype was detected only once. Just one base apart from a much larger clone, this may be a read error. The genes are TRBV29-1 and TRBJ2-1; a weak D match, TRBD1 (6 bases). Germline V gene lookup returns CDR1 SQVTM and CDR2 ANQGSEA. V lost 1 base and J lost 4, with 14 bases in between. The CDR3 spans 15 residues. CDR3: CSVEGGSGVYNEQFF. CDR3 sequence (DNA): TGCAGCGTTGAAGGGGGGTCAGGGGTTTACAATGAGCAGTTCTTC.

This clonotype was observed many times. The chain links TRBV6-1 to TRBJ1-1; possible D gene TRBD1, 5 bases. The CDR3 extends over 13 amino acids. Trimming removed 5 bases from V and 4 bases from J, with 11 bases in between. In germline, CDR1 is MNHNS, CDR2 SASEGT. The CDR3 region has the DNA TGTGCCAGCAGTCTAGGGGTGAGCACTGAAGCTTTCTTT. Translation: CASSLGVSTEAFF.

This clonotype came up once. A junction end diverges from the germline sequence, so it may reflect a read error. CDR3 sequence reads: CASGQRGRADTEAFF. CDR3 nucleotides: TGTGCCAGCGGCCAAAGGGGCAGGGCGGACACTGAAGCTTTCTTT. The rearrangement joins TRBV4-2 to TRBJ1-1, with D maybe TRBD1 (5 bases). CDR1 and CDR2 from the germline V gene are LGHNA and YNFKEQ. This CDR3 has 15 residues.

The V gene is TRBV6-5, the J gene TRBJ1-2, with TRBD1 as a possible D gene (5 bases). Germline V gene lookup returns CDR1 MNHEY and CDR2 SVGAGI. This CDR3 contains 13 residues. V was pared by 0 bases and J by 5 bases, with 7 bases between. The CDR3 here is CASSYSPGYGYTF. CDR3 bases: TGTGCCAGCAGTTACTCGCCAGGGTATGGCTACACCTTC.

Turning to this clonotype: A much larger clone differs by one base, so this may be a read error. V is TRBV7-9 and J is TRBJ2-3; the D gene is possibly TRBD2 (6 bases). Germline values: CDR1 SEHNR, CDR2 FQNEAQ (reference sequence). CDR3 size: 16 residues. CDR3 bases: TGTGGCAGCAGCCCTAGAAGTAGCGGCAGCACAGATACGCAGTATTTT. Translated, it gives CGSSPRSSGSTDTQYF.

The chain recombines TRBV7-2 with TRBJ2-7; TRBD1 matches at 7 bases. V was pared by 2 bases and J by 3 bases, with 10 bases of the junction left unmatched. CDR1 and CDR2 (germline): SGHTA, FQGNSA. CDR3 length: 16 residues. In DNA form, the CDR3 reads TGTGCCAGCAGCTTAACGCGTGGGTCAGGGGGCTACGAGCAGTACTTC. Translating gives CASSLTRGSGGYEQYF.

This sequence joins TRBV28 and TRBJ1-5; 7 bases map to TRBD1. The CDR3 extends over 17 amino acids. Germline lookup yields CDR1 MDHEN and CDR2 SYDVKM. Losses at the gene ends were 5 bases for V and 0 bases for J; bases not matched to a gene: 10. CDR3 bases: TGTGCCAGCAGTCGAATCTTGACAGGGTATAGCAATCAGCCCCAGCATTTT. It encodes CASSRILTGYSNQPQHF.